Listed below are T cell receptor beta chains from one sample, sequenced in a study of read filtering for tumor transcriptome and immune sequencing. MiXCR, applied by TCRdb to the reads, yields one record per CDR3 protein. The sample shows 45,000 to 55,000 distinct CDR3 sequences, around 19% of them seen only once. The specimen was a population of CD138-negative cells sorted from bone marrow. Every receptor here comes from a donor at least 40 years old with multiple myeloma. The CDR3 runs from the conserved cysteine through the conserved F or W. The D gene is left open where the match is weak. Clone sizes are given selectively: once, few, many, or a class where the clone is expanded.

d_gene | j_gene | v_gene | abundance | CDR3aa | CDR3nt
. | TRBJ1-5 | TRBV9 | many | CASSVGGLLWPQHF | TGTGCCAGCAGCGTAGGTGGGTTGTTGTGGCCCCAGCATTTT
TRBD2 | TRBJ2-1 | TRBV20-1 | many | CSAHSGRMNEQFF | TGCAGTGCTCATAGCGGGAGAATGAATGAGCAGTTCTTC
. | TRBJ2-3 | TRBV20-1 | . | CSARRGPDTQYF | TGCAGTGCCCGCCGCGGGCCCGATACGCAGTATTTT
. | TRBJ1-2 | TRBV4-1 | many | CASSLPQSYGYTF | TGCGCCAGCAGCCTCCCGCAGAGCTATGGCTACACCTTC
. | TRBJ1-1 | TRBV29-1 | many | CSVDKQGGMNTEAFF | TGCAGCGTTGATAAACAGGGAGGAATGAACACTGAAGCTTTCTTT
TRBD2 | TRBJ2-7 | TRBV19 | many | CASRSQRGIYEQYF | TGTGCCAGTAGATCCCAGCGGGGCATCTACGAGCAGTACTTC
. | TRBJ1-1 | TRBV6-5 | many | CASWGGEAFF | TGTGCCAGCTGGGGAGGGGAAGCTTTCTTT
. | TRBJ1-1 | TRBV3-1 | many | CASSQSGSETEAFF | TGTGCCAGCAGCCAATCTGGGTCCGAAACGGAAGCTTTCTTT
. | TRBJ2-5 | TRBV7-9 | many | CASSFEGQGETQYF | TGTGCCAGCAGCTTCGAGGGTCAGGGCGAGACCCAGTACTTC
. | TRBJ2-7 | TRBV5-1 | many | CASREGLGEQYF | TGCGCCAGCAGAGAGGGGTTAGGGGAGCAGTACTTC